This record covers a single T cell receptor (beta chain). Per germline, CDR1 MDHEN and CDR2 SYDVKM. This CDR3 is 16 amino acids long. V lost 6 bases to trimming and J lost 1 base, with 17 bases between them. The data were produced by immunoSEQ multiplex PCR, yet TCRdb's version contains in-frame clones alone and is incomplete. This sample carries some 2,500,000 clones, 80% to 95% of them seen once, and the ten largest clones take approximately 0.36%. These data come from a study of shared clonotypes between healthy human individuals. The TCR comes from a young man in good health. Some clones in this sample may be carry-over from other donors' samples. The sequenced sample was naive CD4+ T cells from PBMCs. The subset was: CD45RA+ positively selected. The V gene is TRBV28, the J gene TRBJ2-3, with a weak D call TRBD1 (6 bases). DNA of the CDR3: TGTGCCAGCAGCCAGCAGGAGGCAGGGGGCACAGATACGCAGTATTTT. The encoded protein is CASSQQEAGGTDTQYF. Full variable domain (remainder filled in from reference TRBV28 and TRBJ2-3): DVKVTQSSRYLVKRTGEKVFLECVQDMDHENMFWYRQDPGLGLRLIYFSYDVKMKEKGDIPEGYSVSREKKERFSLILESASTNQTSMYLCASSQQEAGGTDTQYFGPGTRLTVL.